The clone carrying this T cell receptor beta chain was recorded a few times. Its specificity is unknown. From germline, CDR1 is DFQATT and CDR2 SNEGSKA (reference sequence). The V and J ends lost 6 bases and 2 bases respectively, with 10 bases between them. This CDR3 spans 13 amino acids. This record comes from a study of T-cell reconstitution after alpha-beta-depleted transplantation in children. Study-wide points: Several hundred expanded graft clones reportedly gave rise to the alpha-beta T cells present about two months after transplant. The study traced high day-60 TCRbeta diversity in some patients to surviving recipient T cells and thymic progenitors.

This sample's TCRbeta library carried unique molecular identifier barcodes. TCRdb processed the PCR reads anew with MiXCR; each CDR3 protein has one entry. The sample includes about 980,000 distinct CDR3 sequences, about 31% of them seen just once. This receptor was identified in a boy in the first two years of life who had a stem cell transplant for SCID, so the T cells may come from the graft donor. J is TRBJ2-2 and V is TRBV20-1; TRBD2 might be the D (5 bases). Sequencing was performed on PBMCs, mostly from graft donor cells, taken 360 days after TCRalphabeta/CD19-depleted stem cell transplant. CDR3 DNA sequence: TGCAGTGCGCGGACTCATAACACCGGGGAGCTGTTTTTT. Translating gives CSARTHNTGELFF.